Following are 32 T cell receptor beta chains from one sample sequenced in a study of OX40 agonist ivuxolimab in advanced cancers. The table came from immunoSEQ multiplex PCR; TCRdb's copy has only in-frame clones and leaves some out. The table lists 98,000 or so clones, roughly 80% of them singletons. This specimen consisted of CD4+ or CD8+ T cells sorted from blood, obtained in a trial of the OX40 agonist ivuxolimab. These receptors were collected from an adult with an advanced solid tumor such as melanoma, head and neck, liver or kidney cancer.

A single count supports this clone. The gene calls are TRBV11-2 and TRBJ1-4, with TRBD1 matching over 8 bases. Trimming removed 1 base from V and 8 bases from J; junction bases left unmatched: 6. CDR1 and CDR2 (germline): SGHAT, FQNNGV. The CDR3 runs to 15 residues. This CDR3 reads CASSLVPGGVEKLFF. CDR3 coding DNA: TGTGCCAGCAGCTTAGTTCCAGGGGGCGTGGAAAAACTGTTTTTT.

The count of this clone is one. This chain connects TRBV5-1 to TRBJ1-4; 7 bases align to TRBD1. The CDR3 consists of 15 residues. Germline V gene sequence: CDR1 SGHRS, CDR2 YFSETQ. Trimming took 4 bases from V and 4 from J; bases not matched to a gene: 7. In DNA, the CDR3 is TGCGCCAGCAGCCCGACAGGGTTCGTTAATGAAAAACTGTTTTTT. Amino acids: CASSPTGFVNEKLFF.

The chain employs TRBV6-5 and TRBJ1-2; D is ambiguous. Germline CDR1 reads MNHEY; CDR2 reads SVGAGI. This CDR3 contains 13 residues. Trimming stripped 6 bases from V and 5 bases from J, with 13 bases between. The chain's CDR3 is CASSKRERYGYTF. In nucleotides, the CDR3 is TGTGCCAGCAGCAAAAGAGAGCGTTATGGCTACACCTTC.

For the CDR3, the DNA is TGTGCCAGCAGCTTCGGTCTGGGAGCCGGGGAGCTGTTTTTT. Translated, it gives CASSFGLGAGELFF. The rearrangement joins TRBV7-2 to TRBJ2-2, with a tentative D call TRBD2 (5 bases). Germline V gene lookup returns CDR1 SGHTA and CDR2 FQGNSA. This CDR3 comprises 14 residues. Trimming took 3 bases from V and 6 from J, leaving 11 bases between them.

Note on this clone: One end of the junction fails to match germline, which may point to a read error. The gene calls are TRBV19 and TRBJ1-5, with a possible D match to TRBD1 (5 bases). CDR3 length: 14 amino acids. Per germline, CDR1 LNHDA and CDR2 SQIVND (reference sequence). Here the CDR3 reads CASTNRDLNQPQHF. The CDR3 nucleotides are TGTGCGAGTACGAACCGGGACCTAAATCAGCCCCAGCATTTT.

This clone was seen only once. V usage is TRBV6-1 and J usage is TRBJ2-1; 9 bases line up with TRBD2. Germline loops: CDR1 MNHNS, CDR2 SASEGT. The length of the CDR3 is 15 residues. V lost 4 bases to trimming and J lost 2 bases; unmatched junction nucleotides: 3. The CDR3 DNA reads as TGTGCCAGCAGTGTTGTAGCGGGGGCCTACAATGAGCAGTTCTTC. Its translation: CASSVVAGAYNEQFF.

The chain has TRBV28 and TRBJ2-7; weak D call: TRBD2 (8 bases). Trimming pared 4 bases from V and 6 bases from J, leaving 19 bases between. Germline CDR1 reads MDHEN; CDR2 reads SYDVKM. The CDR3 has 15 residues. This chain's CDR3 is CASSSPGLGGLEQYF. CDR3 sequence (DNA): TGTGCCAGCAGTTCACCGGGACTAGGGGGCCTCGAGCAGTACTTC.

The chain couples TRBV5-6 to TRBJ2-6, with 7 bases lining up with TRBD1. After removal of 1 base from V and 2 bases from J, the junction contained 0 bases not matched to a gene. The germline CDR1 and CDR2 sequences are SGHDT and YYEEEE. This CDR3 comprises 15 residues. The CDR3 region has the DNA TGTGCCAGCAGCTTGCAGGGGGCTGGGGCCAACGTCCTGACTTTC. This codes for CASSLQGAGANVLTF.

The chain joins TRBV7-3 to TRBJ2-1; possible D gene TRBD1, 5 bases. Germline V gene data show CDR1 as SGHTA and CDR2 as FQGTGA. This CDR3 is 15 amino acids long. Deletions cut 2 bases from V and 1 base from J, with 9 bases between. CDR3 region: CASSLSQGSYNEQFF. CDR3 coding DNA: TGTGCCAGCAGCTTATCCCAGGGTTCCTACAATGAGCAGTTCTTC.

The chain recombines TRBV19 with TRBJ1-3; D not resolved. The CDR3 spans 14 residues. V was pared by 5 bases and J by 4 bases, with 12 bases between. Germline CDR1 LNHDA, CDR2 SQIVND (reference sequence). The CDR3 DNA reads TGTGCCAGTAGTCTGGGAGGCTGGGGAAACACCATATATTTT. Translation gives CASSLGGWGNTIYF.

The chain is built from TRBV29-1 and TRBJ2-7, with a possible D match to TRBD2 (6 bases). Trimming pared 4 bases from V and 2 bases from J, leaving 9 bases between. There are 12 residues in the CDR3. The germline CDR1 and CDR2 sequences are SQVTM and ANQGSEA. The CDR3 loop reads CSVGGTPYEQYF. In DNA, the CDR3 is TGCAGCGTTGGCGGGACCCCCTACGAGCAGTACTTC.

The rearrangement uses TRBV10-3 and TRBJ1-3, with D perhaps TRBD1 (6 bases). V was clipped by 8 bases and J by 3 bases, with 17 bases between them. Germline CDR1 and CDR2: ENHRY and SYGVKD. The CDR3 runs 15 residues. The CDR3 sequence: CAIDETGVGGNTIYF. In DNA, the CDR3 is TGTGCCATCGACGAGACAGGAGTTGGTGGAAACACCATATATTTT.

The J gene is TRBJ1-5, the V gene TRBV19, with D possibly being TRBD1 (6 bases). Germline loops: CDR1 LNHDA, CDR2 SQIVND (reference sequence). This CDR3 comprises 14 residues. Trimming took off 3 bases at V and 6 bases at J, with 12 bases between the two ends. CDR3 coding DNA: TGTGCCAGTAGTATTTATGAGGGGGGTCAGCCCCAGCATTTT. This encodes CASSIYEGGQPQHF.

The genes are TRBV4-1 and TRBJ2-3; 11 nucleotides match TRBD2. The CDR3 length is 17 residues. Germline V gives CDR1 MGHRA, CDR2 YSYEKL. V lost 4 bases, J lost 4 bases, and 10 bases stayed unmatched. The CDR3: CASSPTLAGGPSDTQYF. The CDR3 region has the DNA TGCGCCAGCAGCCCCACCTTAGCGGGGGGGCCCTCAGATACGCAGTATTTT.

The V gene is TRBV21-1, the J gene TRBJ2-3; the DNA was not compared with TRBD1, the D call given in the table. TRBV21-1 is assigned pseudogene status. The CDR3 covers 18 residues. The CDR3 DNA is TGTGCCAGCAGCGCCTTGACCCAGACAGGCCCGAGCACAGATACGCAGTATTTT. This codes for CASSALTQTGPSTDTQYF.

The V gene is TRBV27, the J gene TRBJ2-7; 8 bases agree with TRBD1. CDR1 and CDR2 (germline): MNHEY, SMNVEV (reference sequence). The CDR3 consists of 16 residues. The V gene end was trimmed by 6 bases and the J gene end by 0 bases; junction bases not matched to a gene: 10. CDR3 region: CASSRLGQGGSYEQYF. The DNA of the CDR3 is TGTGCCAGCAGCCGACTCGGACAGGGAGGCTCCTACGAGCAGTACTTC.

The V call is TRBV30, the J call TRBJ2-7; TRBD2 aligns across 9 bases. Germline CDR1 is GTSNPN and CDR2 is SVGIG (reference sequence). The ends lost 0 bases at V and 0 bases at J; junction bases unmatched: 18. This CDR3 region has 20 residues. The chain's CDR3 is CAWSVLGGGRAGLISYEQYF. The CDR3 DNA reads as TGTGCCTGGAGTGTACTGGGGGGCGGGAGGGCCGGTTTGATCTCCTACGAGCAGTACTTC.

V and J are TRBV7-9 and TRBJ1-1; 8 bases match TRBD1. Trimming at V came to 7 bases and at J to 8 bases, leaving 15 bases not matched to a gene. CDR3 length equals 15 residues. Germline assignment: CDR1 SEHNR and CDR2 FQNEAQ (reference sequence). The CDR3 sequence: CASTEWGQAEKEAFF. The CDR3 DNA reads as TGTGCCAGCACCGAATGGGGACAGGCAGAGAAGGAAGCTTTCTTT.

The gene calls are TRBV5-6 and TRBJ1-2; 7 nucleotides match TRBD1. This CDR3 region has 13 residues. Germline-derived CDR1 and CDR2 are SGHDT and YYEEEE. Trimming removed 5 bases from V and 7 bases from J; junction bases left unmatched: 8. For the CDR3, the DNA is TGTGCCAGCAGGCCGACAGGGAGAGGTGGCTACACCTTC. It specifies CASRPTGRGGYTF.

The chain is built from TRBV4-1 and TRBJ1-5; D remains ambiguous. The CDR3 consists of 15 residues. Per the germline V gene, CDR1 is MGHRA and CDR2 is YSYEKL. V was clipped by 3 bases and J by 4 bases, with 13 bases between them. The CDR3 reads CASSQDRTLNQPQHF. As DNA, the CDR3 is TGCGCCAGCAGCCAGGACCGGACCCTAAATCAGCCCCAGCATTTT.

This rearrangement joins TRBV1 to TRBJ2-2. TRBV1 is a pseudogene locus. The CDR3 has 13 amino acids. CDR3 residues: CTRGRPNTGELFF. CDR3 sequence (DNA): TGCACCCGGGGACGTCCGAACACCGGGGAGCTGTTTTTT.

V usage is TRBV2 and J usage is TRBJ1-2; D not resolved. The V gene's germline CDR1 is SNHLY and CDR2 FYNNEI. This CDR3 comprises 13 residues. Trimming removed 2 bases at V and 5 bases at J, with 9 bases between. The CDR3 DNA follows: TGTGCCAGCAGTGAAAGAATCCTATATGGCTACACCTTC. Its translation is CASSERILYGYTF.

This clone appeared a single time. The chain combines TRBV7-8 with TRBJ2-7, with TRBD1 matching 10 bases. V shed 4 bases, J shed 4 bases, and the junction held 4 bases outside the gene matches. Germline V gene lookup returns CDR1 SGHVS and CDR2 FQNEAQ. The CDR3 covers 14 residues. CDR3 protein: CASSWTGGTYEQYF. The CDR3 region has the DNA TGTGCCAGCAGCTGGACAGGGGGTACATACGAGCAGTACTTC.

J is TRBJ2-7 and V is TRBV15; D possibly corresponds to TRBD2 (6 bases). Germline loops: CDR1 LNHNV, CDR2 YYDKDF (reference sequence). CDR3 length: 17 amino acids. Deletions cut 0 bases from V and 3 bases from J, with 18 bases between. The CDR3 coding sequence is TGTGCCACCAGCAGAGATAGTGAGGGGACTCTAGGCTACGAGCAGTACTTC. Amino acid sequence: CATSRDSEGTLGYEQYF.

The chain has TRBV14 and TRBJ2-3; 8 bases match TRBD1. In germline, CDR1 is SGHDN, CDR2 FVKESK. CDR3 size: 17 residues. V was clipped by 4 bases and J by 8 bases; unmatched bases: 17. The CDR3 nucleotides are TGTGCCAGCAGCCCGAGGCCGGGACAGGAATCTTTCGGTACGCAGTATTTT. Translated: CASSPRPGQESFGTQYF.

This rearrangement joins TRBV7-6 to TRBJ2-1, with D possibly matching TRBD2 (5 bases). The germline gives CDR1 SGHVS, CDR2 FNYEAQ. V gave up 1 base and J gave up 5 bases, with 9 bases separating them. The CDR3 has 14 residues. CDR3 nucleotide sequence: TGTGCCAGCAGCTTAGTTTTCGGGAACAATGAGCAGTTCTTC. Amino acid sequence: CASSLVFGNNEQFF.

V and J are TRBV5-1 and TRBJ1-6; TRBD1 matches 8 bases. Germline V gene data show CDR1 as SGHRS and CDR2 as YFSETQ. This CDR3 contains 14 residues. After removal of 3 bases from V and 7 bases from J, the junction contained 3 bases not matched to a gene. The CDR3 nucleotides read TGCGCCAGCAGCTCCCGGGACAGGAATTCACCCCTCCACTTT. It yields the protein CASSSRDRNSPLHF.

This chain joins TRBV27 and TRBJ2-1; D is perhaps TRBD1 (5 bases). Germline V gene lookup returns CDR1 MNHEY and CDR2 SMNVEV (reference sequence). The CDR3 totals 13 residues. V lost 5 bases, J lost 8 bases, and 13 bases lay in between. CDR3 amino acids: CASSAQGEHEQFF. In DNA form, the CDR3 reads TGTGCCAGCAGTGCGCAGGGTGAGCATGAGCAGTTCTTC.

V gene TRBV6-1 combines with J gene TRBJ2-1, with 11 bases identical to TRBD2. The germline V gene encodes CDR1 MNHNS and CDR2 SASEGT. J gave up 3 bases and V 3 bases, and 10 bases lay outside the gene matches. This CDR3 spans 18 amino acids. The CDR3 loop reads CASSDNRGTSGFYNEQFF. The CDR3 DNA reads TGTGCCAGCAGTGACAACCGCGGGACTAGCGGTTTCTACAATGAGCAGTTCTTC.

This sequence joins TRBV6-1 and TRBJ2-7; D is unclear. The V and J ends lost 7 bases and 1 base respectively, with 14 bases between them. Per the germline V gene, CDR1 is MNHNS and CDR2 is SASEGT. CDR3 length equals 14 residues. The CDR3 protein is CASIPTLGSYEQYF. The CDR3 region has the DNA TGTGCCAGCATACCGACCCTTGGGTCCTACGAGCAGTACTTC.

This chain joins TRBV19 and TRBJ1-5; maybe TRBD1 (6 bases). The CDR3 is 14 residues long. With 4 bases removed from V and 4 bases from J, the gap between germline ends came to 11 bases. Germline V gene data show CDR1 as LNHDA and CDR2 as SQIVND (reference sequence). The CDR3 DNA follows: TGTGCCAGTAGTACCCGGGACACAAATCAGCCCCAGCATTTT. Its protein product is CASSTRDTNQPQHF.

The CDR3 here is CASSLAWTGFNYEQYF. CDR3 DNA sequence: TGTGCCAGCAGCTTAGCCTGGACAGGTTTTAACTACGAGCAGTACTTC. The chain uses TRBV7-2 and TRBJ2-7; 7 bases are shared with TRBD1. The germline V gene has CDR1 SGHTA and CDR2 FQGNSA. This CDR3 spans 16 amino acids. The ends lost 0 bases at V and 3 bases at J; junction bases unmatched: 8.